This T cell receptor beta chain was retrieved from a study of neurological immune-mediated disorders. This clonotype was detected many times. TCRdb used MiXCR to reprocess the 5' RACE reads, holding one entry per CDR3 protein. This sample has 130,000 or so distinct CDR3 sequences, with approximately 3.2% found just once. The germline V gene has CDR1 SGHVS and CDR2 FNYEAQ. CDR3 length: 11 amino acids. The V end lost 4 bases, the J end lost 5 bases, and 5 bases lay between the germline ends. This chain uses TRBV7-6 with TRBJ1-1; no definite D call. The sequenced sample was PBMCs. The origin of this receptor is a woman under 40 with multiple sclerosis. CDR3 coding DNA: TGTGCCAGCAGCTCCTTAACTGAAGCTTTCTTT. This sequence encodes CASSSLTEAFF.